This record looks at one TCR beta chain sequence and its context. The antigen is not known. Separate from the approximately 670-subject first cohort was the approximately 120-subject validation cohort, to which the donors belonged. This sample stems from a study of cytomegalovirus exposure and HLA in healthy donors. Study-wide context: The same platform as the approximately 730 first-cohort repertoires was used for the 95 to 150 validation repertoires, a later analysis reported.

Germline assignment: CDR1 MDHEN and CDR2 SYDVKM. The ends lost 6 bases at V and 4 bases at J; junction bases unmatched: 12. This CDR3 is 16 amino acids long. The repertoire was sequenced with immunoSEQ multiplex PCR; TCRdb's copy has only in-frame clones and lacks some. The sample consists of over 150,000 clones, 89% of them appearing once. General study points: The authors confirmed in vitro that a few CMV-associated chains were specific for CMV antigens. Associated with cytomegalovirus, according to the listing, were approximately 160 TCR beta chains.

Sequencing was done on a sample of PBMCs. The TCR sequence derives from a man younger than 35 in good health and CMV-seropositive. The V gene is TRBV28, the J gene TRBJ2-1; 7 bases are shared with TRBD1. CDR3 amino acids: CASRPPGQRFYNEQFF. The CDR3 DNA reads TGTGCCAGCAGACCTCCGGGACAGAGATTTTACAATGAGCAGTTCTTC.